A single sample gave rise to the 22 T cell receptor beta chains below, sequenced in a study of response to subunit inactivated influenza vaccine (dated by TCRdb to about 2018). The library was made by RT-PCR. Reads for this sample came from an Illumina HiSeq 2500. Starting from the raw public reads, TCRdb applied fastp trimming at Q25, assembled clones with MiXCR and retained in-frame beta chains. Each entry merges the rows of one CDR3 protein and shows their most common DNA and genes. The sample includes about 780,000 distinct CDR3 sequences, with roughly 18% observed a single time. The ten largest clones capture roughly a tenth of the sample. The sample here was PBMCs from blood, taken 5 to 6 days after vaccination. All receptors come from a man aged 50-60 years who received an inactivated influenza vaccine. Donor details come from another sample of the same person, matched by shared clones.

This chain connects TRBV11-2 to TRBJ2-3; a possible D gene is TRBD1 (5 bases). Trimming stripped 1 base from V and 6 bases from J, with 11 bases between. The germline V gene has CDR1 SGHAT and CDR2 FQNNGV. The CDR3 runs to 14 residues. Here the CDR3 DNA reads TGTGCCAGCAGCTTAGTACAGGCTTTTGATACGCAGTATTTT. Translation: CASSLVQAFDTQYF. Together with reference TRBV11-2 and TRBJ2-3, the CDR3 gives the full variable domain: EAGVAQSPRYKIIEKRQSVAFWCNPISGHATLYWYQQILGQGPKLLIQFQNNGVVDDSQLPKDRFSAERLKGVDSTLKIQPAKLEDSAVYLCASSLVQAFDTQYFGPGTRLTVL.

This clonotype appeared a few times. The gene calls are TRBV4-2 and TRBJ2-7; perhaps TRBD2 as D (5 bases). The CDR3 runs to 13 residues. Germline CDR1 reads LGHNA; CDR2 reads YNFKEQ. With 0 bases removed from V and 6 bases from J, the gap between germline ends came to 9 bases. The CDR3, as DNA: TGTGCCAGCAGCCAAGATGATCGGGGCGAGCAGTACTTC. As protein: CASSQDDRGEQYF.

The rearrangement links TRBV12-3 or TRBV12-4 to TRBJ2-7; 8 bases align to TRBD2. The CDR3 loop spans 16 amino acids. V shed 6 bases and J 2 bases; nucleotides not matched to a gene: 12. The CDR3 coding sequence is TGTGCCAGCAGGAAGGCGGGCGGGGGGCCCACCTACGAGCAGTACTTC. This encodes CASRKAGGGPTYEQYF.

V gene TRBV20-1 combines with J gene TRBJ1-2; TRBD1 aligns across 7 bases. This CDR3 is 14 amino acids long. Germline lookup yields CDR1 DFQATT and CDR2 SNEGSKA (reference sequence). Trimming took 3 bases from V and 7 from J; bases not matched to a gene: 11. This CDR3 is CSARSTGLVGGYTF. CDR3 bases: TGCAGTGCTAGGTCGACAGGGCTAGTGGGTGGCTACACCTTC.

Ten or more counts support this clonotype. This rearrangement joins TRBV5-1 to TRBJ1-2, with D possibly TRBD1 on 5 matching bases. CDR3 length equals 13 residues. CDR1 is SGHRS and CDR2 is YFSETQ in the germline V gene. The germline V and J ends were trimmed by 4 bases and 2 bases, with 9 bases remaining between them. CDR3 sequence reads: CASSAGTNYGYTF. The DNA for the CDR3 is TGCGCCAGCAGCGCCGGGACGAACTATGGCTACACCTTC.

This clonotype was seen only a few times. This chain joins TRBV20-1 and TRBJ2-1; 14 nucleotides match TRBD2. With 0 bases clipped from V and 7 bases from J, the junction kept 11 bases outside the gene matches. Germline loops: CDR1 DFQATT, CDR2 SNEGSKA (reference sequence). The CDR3 runs to 18 residues. The CDR3 region is CSARDLLGLAGVGNEQFF. Here the CDR3 DNA reads TGCAGTGCTAGAGATCTCCTGGGACTAGCGGGAGTAGGGAATGAGCAGTTCTTC.

The chain carries TRBV7-6 and TRBJ2-1; TRBD2 aligns across 7 bases. Trimming took 0 bases from V and 7 from J; bases not matched to a gene: 9. This CDR3 has 16 amino acids. Looked up from germline, CDR1 is SGHVS and CDR2 is FNYEAQ. The DNA for the CDR3 is TGTGCCAGCAGCTTAGCCCGGGGACCGGGGGGAAATGAGCAGTTCTTC. Amino acids: CASSLARGPGGNEQFF.

The chain couples TRBV10-1 to TRBJ1-6, with D hard to call. This CDR3 has 15 residues. Trimming left V 3 bases short and J 1 base short, with 7 bases between. The germline V gene has CDR1 WNHNN and CDR2 SYGVQD (reference sequence). The CDR3 loop reads CASSEGNSYNSPLHF. The CDR3 nucleotides are TGCGCCAGCAGTGAAGGGAATTCCTATAATTCACCCCTCCACTTT.

J is TRBJ2-1 and V is TRBV6-2 or TRBV6-3; weak D call: TRBD2 (6 bases). CDR1 is MNHEY and CDR2 is SVGEGT in the germline V gene. The CDR3 has 15 residues. V was shortened by 5 bases and J by 2 bases, with 13 bases between the two germline ends. The DNA for the CDR3 is TGTGCCAGCAGTGAGCAGGGCGGGGCCTACAATGAGCAGTTCTTC. Its translation: CASSEQGGAYNEQFF.

This clonotype was counted between two and nine times. The V and J genes are TRBV5-1 and TRBJ2-1; D may correspond to TRBD1 or TRBD2 (5 bases each). CDR1 SGHRS and CDR2 YFSETQ come from the germline V gene. The germline V and J ends were trimmed by 2 bases and 8 bases, with 17 bases remaining between them. The CDR3 length is 15 residues. CDR3 sequence reads: CASSFGALRGDEQFF. The CDR3 DNA sequence: TGCGCCAGCAGCTTCGGGGCCTTAAGAGGCGATGAGCAGTTCTTC. Full variable domain (remainder filled in from reference TRBV5-1 and TRBJ2-1): KAGVTQTPRYLIKTRGQQVTLSCSPISGHRSVSWYQQTPGQGLQFLFEYFSETQRNKGNFPGRFSGRQFSNSRSEMNVSTLELGDSALYLCASSFGALRGDEQFFGPGTRLTVL.

The rearrangement uses TRBV20-1 and TRBJ2-5; TRBD1 or TRBD2 may be the D gene (5 bases each). Trimming took 0 bases from V and 7 from J, leaving 18 bases between them. This CDR3 region has 15 residues. The V gene's germline CDR1 is DFQATT and CDR2 SNEGSKA (reference sequence). CDR3 DNA: TGCAGTGCTAGAGATAATCAACTAGGCCAGGGGACCCAGTACTTC. It encodes CSARDNQLGQGTQYF.

This clonotype has at least ten counts. The CDR3 DNA reads TGCGCCAGCAGCGTTACAGGGGGCCTCAACACCGGGGAGCTGTTTTTT. Translation gives CASSVTGGLNTGELFF. The chain recombines TRBV5-1 with TRBJ2-2; 9 positions agree with TRBD1. The J segment lost 2 bases and the V segment lost 4 bases, leaving 6 bases of the junction unmatched. The germline V gene has CDR1 SGHRS and CDR2 YFSETQ. The CDR3 has 16 residues.

CDR3: CASSPGGFPDTQYF. The CDR3 DNA follows: TGTGCCAGCAGCCCCGGCGGATTCCCCGATACGCAGTATTTT. This chain uses TRBV7-2 with TRBJ2-3; D not certain. The ends were cut back, 5 bases at V and 6 bases at J, with 15 bases in the middle. Germline assignment: CDR1 SGHTA and CDR2 FQGNSA. The CDR3 has 14 amino acids.

This clonotype showed up just a few times. This chain uses TRBV15 with TRBJ2-3, with 7 bases that match TRBD2. The trim removed 11 bases at V and 1 base at J, leaving 6 bases unmatched. The CDR3 has 13 amino acids. Germline lookup yields CDR1 LNHNV and CDR2 YYDKDF (reference sequence). The CDR3 DNA reads as TGTGCCTTGAGCGGGGCCCGCACAGATACGCAGTATTTT. This translates into CALSGARTDTQYF.

This clonotype was detected only a few times. This chain joins TRBV29-1 and TRBJ2-7, with 9 nucleotides matching TRBD1. The CDR3 length is 16 residues. Trimming took 2 bases from V and 1 from J; bases not matched to a gene: 9. Germline V gene sequence: CDR1 SQVTM, CDR2 ANQGSEA. The CDR3 DNA reads as TGCAGCGTTGAACCATTCGGGACAGGGAATTCCTACGAGCAGTACTTC. Translation: CSVEPFGTGNSYEQYF.

V usage is TRBV5-1 and J usage is TRBJ2-3; D not resolved. This CDR3 spans 12 amino acids. V lost 0 bases to trimming and J lost 10 bases, with 9 bases between them. From germline, CDR1 is SGHRS and CDR2 YFSETQ. CDR3 sequence: CASSLDQRPQYF. In DNA form, the CDR3 reads TGCGCCAGCAGCTTGGACCAACGTCCGCAGTATTTT.

V gene TRBV7-9 combines with J gene TRBJ2-1; TRBD2 matches at 11 bases. Germline V gives CDR1 SEHNR, CDR2 FQNEAQ (reference sequence). Trimming cost V 8 bases and J 6 bases; bases outside gene matches: 12. The CDR3 has 16 residues. The CDR3 sequence is CASQGASGRTTNEQFF. In DNA form, the CDR3 reads TGTGCCAGCCAAGGGGCTAGCGGGAGGACTACCAATGAGCAGTTCTTC. The whole variable domain, remainder taken from reference TRBV7-9 and TRBJ2-1, is DTGVSQNPRHKITKRGQNVTFRCDPISEHNRLYWYRQTLGQGPEFLTYFQNEAQLEKSRLLSDRFSAERPKGSFSTLEIQRTEQGDSAMYLCASQGASGRTTNEQFFGPGTRLTVL.

This clonotype was seen a few times. The chain recombines TRBV5-1 with TRBJ1-2; D uncertain. The CDR3 extends over 15 amino acids. V was clipped by 0 bases and J by 2 bases, with 11 bases between them. Germline CDR1 SGHRS, CDR2 YFSETQ. The CDR3 protein is CASSLDIGGNYGYTF. CDR3 coding DNA: TGCGCCAGCAGCTTGGATATAGGCGGAAACTATGGCTACACCTTC.

This clonotype was counted a few times. The rearrangement joins TRBV12-3 or TRBV12-4 to TRBJ2-7; a weak D match, TRBD2 (5 bases). The CDR3 covers 14 residues. V was cut by 8 bases and J by 4 bases, with 18 bases left in between. CDR3 coding DNA: TGTGCCAGCCGGGGTGGAAAGGGTGGGTACGAGCAGTACTTC. It is translated as CASRGGKGGYEQYF.

The chain employs TRBV7-9 and TRBJ1-1; D not certain. V was pared by 5 bases and J by 7 bases, with 23 bases between. This CDR3 has 16 amino acids. CDR1 is SEHNR and CDR2 is FQNEAQ in the germline V gene (reference sequence). CDR3 DNA: TGTGCCAGCAGCCAAGGCTTGCCGGGCTGGGTAGGTGAAGCTTTCTTT. This sequence encodes CASSQGLPGWVGEAFF. Based on the CDR3 plus reference TRBV7-9 and TRBJ1-1, the full variable domain is DTGVSQNPRHKITKRGQNVTFRCDPISEHNRLYWYRQTLGQGPEFLTYFQNEAQLEKSRLLSDRFSAERPKGSFSTLEIQRTEQGDSAMYLCASSQGLPGWVGEAFFGQGTRLTVV.

This clonotype has more than one count but fewer than ten. The rearrangement links TRBV6-2 or TRBV6-3 to TRBJ2-7; 8 positions match TRBD1. Unmatched junction bases numbered 12, after V lost 0 bases and J lost 5 bases. The germline CDR1 and CDR2 sequences are MNHEY and SVGEGT. CDR3 length: 17 residues. The CDR3 DNA reads TGTGCCAGCAGTTACTCGATGGTTCGACAGGGGCAAGACGAGCAGTACTTC. It encodes CASSYSMVRQGQDEQYF.

This clonotype has just a few counts. This chain connects TRBV20-1 to TRBJ2-2, with TRBD1 matching over 7 bases. CDR3 length: 13 residues. CDR1 and CDR2 from the germline V gene are DFQATT and SNEGSKA (reference sequence). The chain's CDR3 is CSSGTVNTGELFF. The CDR3 DNA sequence: TGCAGCTCCGGGACAGTTAACACCGGGGAGCTGTTTTTT.